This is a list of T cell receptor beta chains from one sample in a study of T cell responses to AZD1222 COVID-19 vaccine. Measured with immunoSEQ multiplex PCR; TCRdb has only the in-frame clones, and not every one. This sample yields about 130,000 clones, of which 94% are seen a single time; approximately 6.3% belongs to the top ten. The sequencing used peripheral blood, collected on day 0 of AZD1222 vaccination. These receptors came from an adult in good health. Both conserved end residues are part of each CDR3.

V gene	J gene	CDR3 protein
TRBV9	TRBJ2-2	CASSVWDRGIIGELFF
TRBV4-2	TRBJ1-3	CASSLVESSGNTIYF
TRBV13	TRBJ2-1	CASSLGGRAYNEQFF
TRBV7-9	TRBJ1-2	CASSLEFGYGYTF
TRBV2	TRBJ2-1	CASSEWGGRNNEQFF
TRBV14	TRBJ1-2	CASSQDLGYNGYTF
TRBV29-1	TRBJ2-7	CSVGGQAYEQYF
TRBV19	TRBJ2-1	CASSIALGGRSSYNEQFF
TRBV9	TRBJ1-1	CASRTGTGVEGTEAFF
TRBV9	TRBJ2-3	CASSVAPGRTDTQYF
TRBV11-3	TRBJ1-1	CASSTPHREGTEAFF
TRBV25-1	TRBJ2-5	CASSEFGLVHQETQYF
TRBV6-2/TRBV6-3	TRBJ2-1	CASSYPSGPYNEQFF
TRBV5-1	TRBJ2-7	CASSNAHPTGTYEQYF
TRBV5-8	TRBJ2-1	CASSDRGGQGGYNEQFF
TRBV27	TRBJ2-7	CASSLWLGGTGRYEQYF
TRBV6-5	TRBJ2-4	CASGTGVGNIQYF
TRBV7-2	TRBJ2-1	CASSTVSGRAHNEQFF
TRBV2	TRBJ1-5	CASSEGQASNQPQHF
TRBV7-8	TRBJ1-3	CASSPTGSSGNTIYF
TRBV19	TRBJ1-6	CASSSSYNSPLHF
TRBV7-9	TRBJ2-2	CASSTGTILTGELFF